This entry lists 10 T cell receptor beta chains sequenced from one sample in a study of Graves' ophthalmopathy and Graves' hyperthyroidism. For repertoire sequencing, the TCR beta CDR3 regions were amplified from RNA transcripts. Following a first-round RT-PCR that used HTBI primers, a second-round multiplex PCR was carried out. TCRdb reanalysed the multiplex PCR reads using MiXCR and keeps one entry per CDR3 protein. Of roughly 420,000 distinct CDR3 sequences in the sample, approximately 21% were seen once. Sequencing used peripheral blood. These receptors were obtained from a woman aged 18-29 years with stable Graves' hyperthyroidism.

This clonotype showed up just a few times. The chain links TRBV3-1 to TRBJ2-5, with a possible D match to TRBD2 (5 bases). The CDR3 is 12 residues long. CDR1 and CDR2 from the germline V gene are LGHDT and YNNKEL (reference sequence). V dropped 3 bases and J dropped 3 bases, with 5 bases sitting between them. The CDR3 here is CASSQREETQYF. CDR3 nucleotide sequence: TGTGCCAGCAGCCAGAGGGAAGAGACCCAGTACTTC.

This clonotype was counted only a few times. The chain couples TRBV6-5 to TRBJ1-2, with TRBD1 as a possible D gene (5 bases). The germline V gene encodes CDR1 MNHEY and CDR2 SVGAGI. CDR3 size: 14 residues. The V end lost 4 bases, the J end lost 4 bases, and 13 bases lay between the germline ends. Written as DNA, the CDR3 is TGTGCCAGCAGTTTAACGCAGGGAATCTATGGCTACACCTTC. Protein product: CASSLTQGIYGYTF.

The table lists this clonotype with many counts. The chain joins TRBV30 to TRBJ2-6; the match to TRBD1 covers 11 bases. V gave up 5 bases and J gave up 1 base; unmatched junction bases: 1. Per germline, CDR1 GTSNPN and CDR2 SVGIG (reference sequence). The CDR3 is made up of 15 amino acids. The CDR3 sequence is CAWGQGASGANVLTF. The DNA for the CDR3 is TGTGCCTGGGGACAGGGGGCGTCTGGGGCCAACGTCCTGACTTTC.

This clonotype was detected ten times or more. V gene TRBV20-1 combines with J gene TRBJ1-2; TRBD1 matches at 7 bases. Looked up from germline, CDR1 is DFQATT and CDR2 is SNEGSKA (reference sequence). With 0 bases clipped from V and 7 bases from J, the junction kept 11 bases outside the gene matches. The CDR3 contains 15 residues. DNA of the CDR3: TGCAGTGCTAGAGATTCCCGGGACAGCAGTCGTGGCTACACCTTC. Translated, it gives CSARDSRDSSRGYTF.

This clonotype has ten or more counts. The V gene is TRBV20-1, the J gene TRBJ2-5, with 12 positions matching TRBD1. The CDR3 covers 18 residues. Losses at the gene ends were 2 bases for V and 1 base for J; bases not matched to a gene: 11. CDR1 is DFQATT, CDR2 SNEGSKA, per germline (reference sequence). The DNA of the CDR3 is TGCAGTGCTAGATCGATCCTCCGGGACAGGGGGCCCCAAGAGACCCAGTACTTC. Protein product: CSARSILRDRGPQETQYF.

This clonotype was counted many times. V is TRBV6-1 and J is TRBJ1-5; 7 bases align to TRBD1. The V gene's germline CDR1 is MNHNS and CDR2 SASEGT. With 2 bases clipped from V and 5 bases from J, the junction kept 9 bases outside the gene matches. The CDR3 runs to 16 residues. This CDR3 reads CASSELGGTVHQPQHF. The CDR3 DNA sequence: TGTGCCAGCAGTGAACTGGGGGGGACAGTCCATCAGCCCCAGCATTTT.

This clonotype was seen many times. CDR3 residues: CASSLGLAGVARETQYF. The CDR3 coding sequence is TGTGCCAGCAGCTTAGGACTAGCGGGAGTAGCACGAGAGACCCAGTACTTC. This rearrangement joins TRBV7-2 to TRBJ2-5; TRBD2 matches 12 bases. Germline CDR1 SGHTA, CDR2 FQGNSA. The V gene end was trimmed by 1 base and the J gene end by 4 bases; junction bases not matched to a gene: 7. CDR3 length: 17 amino acids.

This clonotype was seen more than once but under ten times. The rearrangement uses TRBV30 and TRBJ1-5; 8 bases are shared with TRBD1. Trimming took 3 bases from V and 6 from J; bases not matched to a gene: 7. The CDR3 consists of 14 residues. Per germline, CDR1 GTSNPN and CDR2 SVGIG (reference sequence). In DNA form, the CDR3 reads TGTGCCTGGAGCAAGGACAGGGTAGCTCAGCCCCAGCATTTT. It yields the protein CAWSKDRVAQPQHF.

This clonotype was picked up many times. V is TRBV7-2 and J is TRBJ2-5; perhaps TRBD2 as D (6 bases). V dropped 5 bases and J dropped 5 bases, with 15 bases sitting between them. CDR3 length equals 14 residues. The germline CDR1 and CDR2 sequences are SGHTA and FQGNSA. The CDR3 sequence is CASSKLGTSETQYF. CDR3 bases: TGTGCCAGCAGCAAACTAGGAACTAGCGAGACCCAGTACTTC.

In its sample, this clonotype was seen many times. V is TRBV6-5 and J is TRBJ1-2; 9 bases fit TRBD1. This CDR3 region has 14 residues. The germline gives CDR1 MNHEY, CDR2 SVGAGI. V dropped 3 bases and J dropped 7; count of bases not matched to a gene: 6. In DNA, the CDR3 is TGTGCCAGCAGTTATCCGACAGGGGGGAGTGGCTACACCTTC. This encodes CASSYPTGGSGYTF.